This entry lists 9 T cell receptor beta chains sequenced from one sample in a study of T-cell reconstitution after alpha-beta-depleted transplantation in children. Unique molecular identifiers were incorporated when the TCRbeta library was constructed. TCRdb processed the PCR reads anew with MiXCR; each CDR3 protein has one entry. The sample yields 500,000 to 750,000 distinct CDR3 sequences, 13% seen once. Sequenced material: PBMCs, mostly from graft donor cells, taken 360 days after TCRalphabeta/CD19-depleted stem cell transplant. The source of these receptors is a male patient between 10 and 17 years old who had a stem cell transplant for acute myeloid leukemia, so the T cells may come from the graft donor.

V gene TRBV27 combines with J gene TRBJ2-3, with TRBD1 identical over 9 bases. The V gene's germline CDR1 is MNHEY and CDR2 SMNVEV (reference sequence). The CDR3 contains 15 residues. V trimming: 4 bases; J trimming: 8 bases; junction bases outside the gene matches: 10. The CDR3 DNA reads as TGTGCCAGCAGTTCAGGGACAGGGTGGAGGGCTACGCAGTATTTT. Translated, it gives CASSSGTGWRATQYF.

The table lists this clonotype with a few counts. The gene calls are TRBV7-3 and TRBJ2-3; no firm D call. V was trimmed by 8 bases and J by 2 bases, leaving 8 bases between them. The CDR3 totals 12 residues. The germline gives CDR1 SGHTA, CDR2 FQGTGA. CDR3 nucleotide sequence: TGTGCCAGCGGAGATCCCACAGATACGCAGTATTTT. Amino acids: CASGDPTDTQYF.

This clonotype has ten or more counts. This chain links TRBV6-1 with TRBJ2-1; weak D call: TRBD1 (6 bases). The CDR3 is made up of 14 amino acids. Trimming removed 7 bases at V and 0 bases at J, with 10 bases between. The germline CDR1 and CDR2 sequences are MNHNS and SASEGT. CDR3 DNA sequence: TGTGCCAGCAACGGACAGAACTCCTACAATGAGCAGTTCTTC. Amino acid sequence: CASNGQNSYNEQFF.

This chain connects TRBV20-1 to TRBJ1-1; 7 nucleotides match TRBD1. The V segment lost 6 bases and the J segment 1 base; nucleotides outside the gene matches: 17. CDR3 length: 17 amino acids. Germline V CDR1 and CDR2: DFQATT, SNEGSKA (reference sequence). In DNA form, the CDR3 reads TGCAGTGCCAGATTCAGGGGGTCCCTCAACCCGAACACTGAAGCTTTCTTT. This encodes CSARFRGSLNPNTEAFF.

The DNA for the CDR3 is TGTGCCAGTAGTCCCTCCCCCGGCGGCGGATACAATGAGCAGTTCTTC. Translating it yields CASSPSPGGGYNEQFF. V and J are TRBV19 and TRBJ2-1; D unresolved. The germline V gene encodes CDR1 LNHDA and CDR2 SQIVND (reference sequence). The CDR3 runs to 16 residues. V was pared by 5 bases and J by 4 bases, with 18 bases between.

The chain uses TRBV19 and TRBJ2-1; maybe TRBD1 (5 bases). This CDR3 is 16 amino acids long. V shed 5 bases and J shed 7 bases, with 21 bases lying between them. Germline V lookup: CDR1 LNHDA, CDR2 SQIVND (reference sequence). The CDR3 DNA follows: TGTGCCAGTAGTCAAAGGGCCAGGGTCGGTGAAAATGAGCAGTTCTTC. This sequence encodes CASSQRARVGENEQFF.

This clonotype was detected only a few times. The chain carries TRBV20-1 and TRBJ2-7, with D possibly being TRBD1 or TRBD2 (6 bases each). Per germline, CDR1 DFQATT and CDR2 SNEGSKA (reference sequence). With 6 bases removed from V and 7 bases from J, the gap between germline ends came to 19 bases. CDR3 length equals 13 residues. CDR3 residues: CSATARDTWEQYF. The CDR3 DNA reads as TGCAGTGCGACGGCGCGGGACACCTGGGAGCAGTACTTC.

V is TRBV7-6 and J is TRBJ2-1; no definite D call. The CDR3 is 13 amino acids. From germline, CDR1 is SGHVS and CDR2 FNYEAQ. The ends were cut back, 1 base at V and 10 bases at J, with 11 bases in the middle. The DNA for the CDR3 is TGTGCCAGCAGCTTAGGGCTAGGGTCCGAGCAGTTCTTC. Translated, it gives CASSLGLGSEQFF.

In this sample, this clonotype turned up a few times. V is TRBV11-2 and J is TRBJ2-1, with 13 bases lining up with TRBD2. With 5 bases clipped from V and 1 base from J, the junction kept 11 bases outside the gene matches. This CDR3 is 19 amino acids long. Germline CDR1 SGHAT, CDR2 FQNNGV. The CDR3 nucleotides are TGTGCCAGCAGCACTCGACTAGCGGGAGGACGGGATTCCTACAATGAGCAGTTCTTC. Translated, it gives CASSTRLAGGRDSYNEQFF.